A single sample is the source of the 25 T cell receptor beta chains below, sequenced in a study of T-cell memory formation after mild COVID-19. TCRdb analysed the 5' RACE reads with MiXCR anew, one entry per CDR3 protein. The sample has roughly 250,000 distinct CDR3 sequences, over 15% seen once. Sample: PBMCs or a T cell subset sorted from them (not recorded which). Source of these receptors: a man in his late teens or twenties who had mild COVID-19 (a few samples of this study predate the infection). Cell type and time point are not known.

The CDR3 DNA reads as TGCGCCAGCAGCTTAACCGGGACAGGGTTGGGTACTGAAGCTTTCTTT. Translated: CASSLTGTGLGTEAFF. This sequence joins TRBV5-1 and TRBJ1-1; 9 nucleotides agree with TRBD1. This CDR3 is built from 16 residues. The germline CDR1 and CDR2 sequences are SGHRS and YFSETQ. Germline trimming cut 2 bases from V and 5 bases from J; bases unmatched to any gene: 10.

V is TRBV10-1 and J is TRBJ2-3; no reliable D call. The ends were cut back, 4 bases at V and 4 bases at J, with 9 bases in the middle. The V gene's germline CDR1 is WNHNN and CDR2 SYGVQD (reference sequence). This CDR3 is 13 amino acids long. CDR3 in amino acids: CASSVAIPDTQYF. CDR3 nucleotide sequence: TGCGCCAGCAGTGTTGCGATCCCAGATACGCAGTATTTT.

V is TRBV6-2 or TRBV6-3 and J is TRBJ1-4, with D hard to call. Trimming removed 0 bases at V and 7 bases at J, with 21 bases between. The CDR3 totals 18 residues. The germline CDR1 and CDR2 sequences are MNHEY and SVGEGT. The CDR3 coding sequence is TGTGCCAGCAGTTACTCGAGTACGACCGCCGGACTACGTGAAAAACTGTTTTTT. This encodes CASSYSSTTAGLREKLFF.

This sequence joins TRBV2 and TRBJ1-6; D gene uncertain. The CDR3 loop spans 16 amino acids. The V end was cut by 5 bases, the J end by 0 bases, with 11 bases between. Germline lookup yields CDR1 SNHLY and CDR2 FYNNEI. For the CDR3, the DNA is TGTGCCAGCAGTCTCGGCAGACGCTCCTATAATTCACCCCTCCACTTT. It yields the protein CASSLGRRSYNSPLHF.

This clonotype has a handful of counts. V and J are TRBV5-1 and TRBJ2-7; the D gene is possibly TRBD1 (6 bases). Germline V gives CDR1 SGHRS, CDR2 YFSETQ. The CDR3 is 18 residues long. Trimming took 1 base from V and 3 from J, leaving 23 bases between them. This chain's CDR3 is CASSLLQGLSGSGYEQYF. As DNA, the CDR3 is TGCGCCAGCAGCTTGCTCCAGGGGTTATCCGGTTCGGGCTACGAGCAGTACTTC.

This clonotype was observed many times. The rearrangement joins TRBV12-3 or TRBV12-4 to TRBJ2-5; possibly TRBD2 for D (5 bases). This CDR3 contains 14 residues. The ends were cut back, 5 bases at V and 1 base at J, with 11 bases in the middle. The CDR3 sequence is CASSRGFRQETQYF. DNA for the CDR3: TGTGCCAGCAGTAGAGGGTTCCGCCAAGAGACCCAGTACTTC.

With regard to this clonotype: The junction does not match germline at one end; this may be a read error. This chain uses TRBV7-7 with TRBJ2-5; TRBD2 matches at 9 bases. Germline CDR1 is SSHAT and CDR2 is FNYEAQ (reference sequence). The CDR3 consists of 16 residues. The CDR3 reads CASSLAMGLAEETQYF. The CDR3 nucleotides are TGTGCTAGCAGCTTAGCAATGGGACTAGCCGAAGAGACCCAGTACTTC.

This clonotype was counted a few times. The gene calls are TRBV28 and TRBJ2-7, with D uncertain. Trimming cost V 1 base and J 6 bases, with 10 bases left between them. Per the germline V gene, CDR1 is MDHEN and CDR2 is SYDVKM. This CDR3 is 13 amino acids long. The CDR3 is CASSLSERGEQYV. The CDR3 DNA follows: TGTGCCAGCAGTTTATCCGAAAGAGGCGAGCAGTACGTC.

The chain combines TRBV5-6 with TRBJ1-3; D unclear. This CDR3 has 14 amino acids. V shed 0 bases and J shed 1 base, with 5 bases lying between them. Per germline, CDR1 SGHDT and CDR2 YYEEEE. The CDR3 protein is CASSLGRSGNTIYF. The CDR3, as DNA: TGTGCCAGCAGCTTGGGCAGATCTGGAAACACCATATATTTT.

The table lists this clonotype with a few counts. This chain uses TRBV5-1 with TRBJ1-1; D unresolved. The germline V gene has CDR1 SGHRS and CDR2 YFSETQ. There are 15 residues in the CDR3. The germline V and J ends were trimmed by 8 bases and 0 bases, with 17 bases remaining between them. The DNA of the CDR3 is TGCGCCAGTCATAAAGAAACTGGGCTGAACACTGAAGCTTTCTTT. As protein: CASHKETGLNTEAFF.

This clonotype appeared many times. This chain uses TRBV7-2 with TRBJ2-1; 7 bases map to TRBD1. This CDR3 has 13 residues. Germline V gives CDR1 SGHTA, CDR2 FQGNSA. The trim removed 1 base at V and 8 bases at J, leaving 2 bases unmatched. The CDR3 DNA sequence: TGTGCCAGCAGCTTAGACAGGGGTGATGAGCAGTTCTTC. It is translated as CASSLDRGDEQFF.

The chain links TRBV7-2 to TRBJ2-3; D unresolved. Trimming removed 3 bases from V and 2 bases from J, with 6 bases in between. This CDR3 contains 13 residues. Germline CDR1 reads SGHTA; CDR2 reads FQGNSA. The CDR3 coding sequence is TGTGCCAGCAGCTTCTCCACCACAGATACGCAGTATTTT. Its protein product is CASSFSTTDTQYF. Variable domain in full (rest from reference TRBV7-2 and TRBJ2-3): GAGVSQSPSNKVTEKGKDVELRCDPISGHTALYWYRQSLGQGLEFLIYFQGNSAPDKSGLPSDRFSAERTGGSVSTLTIQRTQQEDSAVYLCASSFSTTDTQYFGPGTRLTVL.

This clonotype was seen only a few times. The chain links TRBV6-5 to TRBJ2-7, with D possibly called TRBD1 or TRBD2 (5 bases each). V lost 2 bases, J lost 1 base, and 9 bases lay in between. The CDR3 runs to 14 residues. In germline, CDR1 is MNHEY, CDR2 SVGAGI. The CDR3 here is CASSYGTASYEQYF. CDR3 coding DNA: TGTGCCAGCAGTTACGGGACGGCGTCCTACGAGCAGTACTTC.

The table lists this clonotype with a few counts. This chain joins TRBV3-1 and TRBJ1-6; a weak D match, TRBD1 (5 bases). Germline V gene lookup returns CDR1 LGHDT and CDR2 YNNKEL (reference sequence). The CDR3 runs 14 residues. V lost 2 bases and J 7 bases, leaving 9 bases between the germline ends. The CDR3: CASSQQGKNSPLHF. The CDR3 bases are TGTGCCAGCAGCCAACAGGGTAAAAATTCACCCCTCCACTTT. The full variable domain, in which reference TRBV3-1 and TRBJ1-6 provide the parts outside the CDR3, is DTAVSQTPKYLVTQMGNDKSIKCEQNLGHDTMYWYKQDSKKFLKIMFSYNNKELIINETVPNRFSPKSPDKAHLNLHINSLELGDSAVYFCASSQQGKNSPLHFGNGTRLTVT.

The CDR3 protein is CASSIINNREGQFF. CDR3 DNA: TGCGCCAGCAGCATAATAAACAACAGGGAAGGGCAGTTCTTC. The V call is TRBV5-1, the J call TRBJ2-1; the D gene is possibly TRBD1 (6 bases). The CDR3 is made up of 14 amino acids. V was pared by 4 bases and J by 12 bases, with 20 bases between. Germline V CDR1 and CDR2: SGHRS, YFSETQ. The full variable domain, completed using reference TRBV5-1 and TRBJ2-1, is KAGVTQTPRYLIKTRGQQVTLSCSPISGHRSVSWYQQTPGQGLQFLFEYFSETQRNKGNFPGRFSGRQFSNSRSEMNVSTLELGDSALYLCASSIINNREGQFFGPGTRLTVL.

The rearrangement joins TRBV5-1 to TRBJ2-2; no clear D. The CDR3 has 14 amino acids. The V end lost 7 bases, the J end lost 0 bases, and 10 bases lay between the germline ends. Germline lookup yields CDR1 SGHRS and CDR2 YFSETQ. CDR3 coding DNA: TGCGCCAGCGCTCGGCAGTCGAACACCGGGGAGCTGTTTTTT. This sequence encodes CASARQSNTGELFF.

CDR3 nucleotides: TGTGCCAGCAGACCCGGGACAGGGGCCTCCGGGGAGCTGTTTTTT. It encodes CASRPGTGASGELFF. This rearrangement joins TRBV12-3 or TRBV12-4 to TRBJ2-2; 10 positions match TRBD1. The length of the CDR3 is 15 residues. The junction had 7 bases not matched to a gene; V was cut back by 6 bases and J by 6 bases.

This clonotype appeared a few times. The rearrangement joins TRBV4-1 to TRBJ2-3; D not resolved. Germline CDR1 and CDR2: MGHRA and YSYEKL. The CDR3 is made up of 13 amino acids. Trimming took 10 bases from V and 1 from J, leaving 12 bases between them. CDR3 nucleotides: TGCGCCACCTCCCGTTCGCGCACAGATACGCAGTATTTT. It yields the protein CATSRSRTDTQYF.

The chain couples TRBV7-9 to TRBJ2-6; D might be TRBD2 (5 bases). The CDR3 contains 15 residues. Germline V gene lookup returns CDR1 SEHNR and CDR2 FQNEAQ (reference sequence). Trimming removed 5 bases at V and 0 bases at J, with 8 bases between. The CDR3 DNA reads as TGTGCCAGCAGCCCCGGGATCTCTGGGGCCAACGTCCTGACTTTC. Translated, it gives CASSPGISGANVLTF. Combining the CDR3 with reference TRBV7-9 and TRBJ2-6 gives the whole variable domain DTGVSQNPRHKITKRGQNVTFRCDPISEHNRLYWYRQTLGQGPEFLTYFQNEAQLEKSRLLSDRFSAERPKGSFSTLEIQRTEQGDSAMYLCASSPGISGANVLTFGAGSRLTVL.

This clonotype was detected a few times. The chain carries TRBV5-1 and TRBJ2-4; 8 bases are a match to TRBD1. In germline, CDR1 is SGHRS, CDR2 YFSETQ. The length of the CDR3 is 14 residues. The ends lost 1 base at V and 8 bases at J; junction bases unmatched: 5. CDR3 DNA sequence: TGCGCCAGCAGCTTGCGTCAGGGGGCAGACATTCAGTACTTC. This translates into CASSLRQGADIQYF. Full variable domain (missing parts from reference TRBV5-1 and TRBJ2-4): KAGVTQTPRYLIKTRGQQVTLSCSPISGHRSVSWYQQTPGQGLQFLFEYFSETQRNKGNFPGRFSGRQFSNSRSEMNVSTLELGDSALYLCASSLRQGADIQYFGAGTRLSVL.

This chain links TRBV11-2 with TRBJ2-2; TRBD1 matches at 8 bases. The CDR3 has 15 residues. Germline CDR1 SGHAT, CDR2 FQNNGV. Unmatched junction bases numbered 7, after V lost 5 bases and J lost 5 bases. CDR3 nucleotides: TGTGCCAGCAGCAGGGAAGGGACAGGAACCGGGGAGCTGTTTTTT. This gives the protein CASSREGTGTGELFF. Full variable domain (remainder filled in from reference TRBV11-2 and TRBJ2-2): EAGVAQSPRYKIIEKRQSVAFWCNPISGHATLYWYQQILGQGPKLLIQFQNNGVVDDSQLPKDRFSAERLKGVDSTLKIQPAKLEDSAVYLCASSREGTGTGELFFGEGSRLTVL.

This clonotype has a handful of counts. J is TRBJ2-6 and V is TRBV6-2 or TRBV6-3; D is ambiguous. Germline V gene data show CDR1 as MNHEY and CDR2 as SVGEGT. The CDR3 contains 18 residues. The V end was cut by 4 bases, the J end by 0 bases, with 16 bases between. CDR3 DNA sequence: TGTGCCAGCAGTTCGGCATACTCTTTGAGCTCTGGGGCCAACGTCCTGACTTTC. It is translated as CASSSAYSLSSGANVLTF.

The chain combines TRBV21-1 with TRBJ2-7; the listed D gene, TRBD1, was not tested against the DNA. TRBV21-1 is flagged as a pseudogene. The CDR3 spans 15 residues. CDR3 bases: TGTGCCAGCAGCAAGTCTCCGGGGCCAAGAGTCAAGCAGTACTTC. Translating gives CASSKSPGPRVKQYF.

This clonotype was observed a handful of times. The gene calls are TRBV20-1 and TRBJ2-2; 8 positions match TRBD1. V shed 0 bases, J shed 4 bases, and the junction held 10 bases outside the gene matches. The germline V gene encodes CDR1 DFQATT and CDR2 SNEGSKA (reference sequence). The CDR3 has 17 amino acids. For the CDR3, the DNA is TGCAGTGCTAGAGACTTAGGACAGGGCGCTCCCACCGGGGAGCTGTTTTTT. Amino acid sequence: CSARDLGQGAPTGELFF.

This clonotype was counted a few times. At one boundary the junction diverges from the germline segment, which might be a read error. This chain links TRBV6-6 with TRBJ1-2, with unresolved D. The CDR3 loop spans 13 amino acids. Germline assignment: CDR1 MNHNY and CDR2 SVGAGI (reference sequence). The DNA for the CDR3 is TGTGCCAGCACCACCGCCCTTAACTATGGCCACACCTTC. Translating gives CASTTALNYGHTF.